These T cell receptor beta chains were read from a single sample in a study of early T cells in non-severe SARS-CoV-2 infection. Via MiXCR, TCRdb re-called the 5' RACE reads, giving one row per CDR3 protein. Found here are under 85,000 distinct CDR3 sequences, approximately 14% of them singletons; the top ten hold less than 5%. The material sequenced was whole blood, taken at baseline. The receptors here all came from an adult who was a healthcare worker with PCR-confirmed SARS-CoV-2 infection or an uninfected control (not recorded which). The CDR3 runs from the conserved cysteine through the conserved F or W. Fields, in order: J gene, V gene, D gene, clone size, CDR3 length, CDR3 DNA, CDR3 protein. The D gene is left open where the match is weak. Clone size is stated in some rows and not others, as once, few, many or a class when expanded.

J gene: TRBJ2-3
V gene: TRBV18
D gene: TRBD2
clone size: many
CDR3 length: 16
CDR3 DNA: TGTGCCAGCTCACCACGGACTAGCGGGATCACAGATACGCAGTATTTT
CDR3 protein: CASSPRTSGITDTQYF

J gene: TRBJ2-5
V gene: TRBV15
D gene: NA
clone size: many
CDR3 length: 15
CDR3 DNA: TGTGCCACCAGCGGGGGAACGGTTAAGGGGGAGACCCAGTACTTC
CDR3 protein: CATSGGTVKGETQYF

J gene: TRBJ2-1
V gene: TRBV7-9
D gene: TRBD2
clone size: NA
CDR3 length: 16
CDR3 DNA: TGTGCCAGCAGCCTCCCGGGAACTAGCGGTGACAATGAGCAGTTCTTC
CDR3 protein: CASSLPGTSGDNEQFF

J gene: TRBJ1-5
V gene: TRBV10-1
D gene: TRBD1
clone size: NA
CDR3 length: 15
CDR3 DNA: TGCGCCAGCAGGCCCAGCGACAGGGGAGACCAGCCCCAGCATTTT
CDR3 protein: CASRPSDRGDQPQHF

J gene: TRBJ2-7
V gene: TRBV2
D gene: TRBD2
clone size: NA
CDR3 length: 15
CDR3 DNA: TGTGCCAGCAGCGAGCTAGCGGGAGGAGGCTACGAGCAGTACTTC
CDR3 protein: CASSELAGGGYEQYF

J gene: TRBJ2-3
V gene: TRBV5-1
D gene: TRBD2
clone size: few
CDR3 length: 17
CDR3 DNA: TGCGCCAGCAGCCCGGGCTCCGGACTAGCGGGAGTAGATACGCAGTATTTT
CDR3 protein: CASSPGSGLAGVDTQYF

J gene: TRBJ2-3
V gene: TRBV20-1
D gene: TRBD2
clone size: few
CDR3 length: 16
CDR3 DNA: TGCAGTGCTAGAGATGCTGGCGGGGGGAGCACAGATACGCAGTATTTT
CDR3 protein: CSARDAGGGSTDTQYF

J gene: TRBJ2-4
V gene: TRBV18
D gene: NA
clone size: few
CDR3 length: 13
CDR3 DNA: TGTGCCAGCTCACCAGGGCCAGGAAACATTCAGTACTTC
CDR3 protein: CASSPGPGNIQYF

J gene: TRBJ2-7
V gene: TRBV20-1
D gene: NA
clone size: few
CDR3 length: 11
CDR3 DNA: TGCAGTGCTACCCGAGGGTTCGAGCAGTACTTC
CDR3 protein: CSATRGFEQYF

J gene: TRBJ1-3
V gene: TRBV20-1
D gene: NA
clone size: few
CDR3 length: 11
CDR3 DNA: TGCAGTGCTAGAGCGGAAAACACCATATATTTT
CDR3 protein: CSARAENTIYF

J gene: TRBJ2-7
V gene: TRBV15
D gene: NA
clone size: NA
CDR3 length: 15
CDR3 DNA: TGTGCCACCAGCAGAGATACGGCAGTCTCCTACGAGCAGTACTTC
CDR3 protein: CATSRDTAVSYEQYF

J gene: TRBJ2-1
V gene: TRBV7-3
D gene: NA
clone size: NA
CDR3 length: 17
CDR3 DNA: TGTGCCAGCAGCTTACAACCACAGATGACCTCCTACAACGAGCAGTTCTTC
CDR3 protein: CASSLQPQMTSYNEQFF

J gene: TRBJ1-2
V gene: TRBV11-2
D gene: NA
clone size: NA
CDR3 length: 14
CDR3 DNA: TGTGCCAGCAGCTTAGGGGACGGTAACTATGGCTACACCTTC
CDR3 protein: CASSLGDGNYGYTF

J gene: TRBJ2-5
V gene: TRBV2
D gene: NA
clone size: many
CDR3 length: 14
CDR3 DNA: TGTGCCAGCAGTGAGGCCAGCTTCCAAGAGACCCAGTACTTC
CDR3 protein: CASSEASFQETQYF

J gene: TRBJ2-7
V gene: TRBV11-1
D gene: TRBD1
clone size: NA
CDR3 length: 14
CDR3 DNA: TGTGCCAGCAGCACGGGACAGGGAGCCTACGAGCAGTACTTC
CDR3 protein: CASSTGQGAYEQYF

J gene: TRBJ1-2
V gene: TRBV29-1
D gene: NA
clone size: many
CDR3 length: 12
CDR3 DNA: TGCAGCGTTGAATTGCGGATGCGGGGCTACACCTTC
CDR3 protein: CSVELRMRGYTF

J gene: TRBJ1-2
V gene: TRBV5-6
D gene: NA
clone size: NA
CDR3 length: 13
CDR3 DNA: TGTGCCAGCAGCCTAGGAAACACTTATGGCTACACCTTC
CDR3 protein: CASSLGNTYGYTF

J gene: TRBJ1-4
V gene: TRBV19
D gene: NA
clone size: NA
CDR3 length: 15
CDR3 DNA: TGTGCCAGTAGTGCTTACTGGGGATCTAATGAAAAACTGTTTTTT
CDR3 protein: CASSAYWGSNEKLFF

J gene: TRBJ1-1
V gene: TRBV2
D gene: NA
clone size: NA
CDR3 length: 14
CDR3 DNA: TGTGCCAGCAGTGAGGCACCTATAGGAACTGAAGCTTTCTTT
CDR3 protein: CASSEAPIGTEAFF

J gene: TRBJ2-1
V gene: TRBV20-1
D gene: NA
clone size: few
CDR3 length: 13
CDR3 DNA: TGCAGTGCTAGAGGGACTCGCTACAATGAGCAGTTCTTC
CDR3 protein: CSARGTRYNEQFF

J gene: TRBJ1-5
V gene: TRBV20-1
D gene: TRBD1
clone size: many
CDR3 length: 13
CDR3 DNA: TGCAGTGCTAGGGGGGACAGGGATCAGCCCCAGCATTTT
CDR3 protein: CSARGDRDQPQHF

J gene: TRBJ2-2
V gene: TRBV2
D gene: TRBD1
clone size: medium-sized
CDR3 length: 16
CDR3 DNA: TGTGCCAGCAGTGACGACAGGGGTATGGGCACCGGGGAGCTGTTTTTT
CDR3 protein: CASSDDRGMGTGELFF

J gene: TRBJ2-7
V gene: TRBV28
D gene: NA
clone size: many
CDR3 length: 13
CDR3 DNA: TGTGCCAGCAGTCTTACTACCAACTACGAGCAGTACTTC
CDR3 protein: CASSLTTNYEQYF

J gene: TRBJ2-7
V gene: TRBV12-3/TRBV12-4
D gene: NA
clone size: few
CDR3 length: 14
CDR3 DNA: TGTGCCAGCACCCCACCGGACAGCTCCTACGAGCAGTACTTC
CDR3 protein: CASTPPDSSYEQYF

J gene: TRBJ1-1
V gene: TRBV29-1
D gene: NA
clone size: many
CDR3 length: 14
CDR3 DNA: TGCAGCGTGGATGAGAAGGATTTGAACACTGAAGCTTTCTTT
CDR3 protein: CSVDEKDLNTEAFF

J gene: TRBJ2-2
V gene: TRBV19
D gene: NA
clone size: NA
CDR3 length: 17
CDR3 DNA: TGTGCCAGTCGGAACCCGGGATCAGGGAAGGGGACCGGGGAGCTGTTTTTT
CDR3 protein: CASRNPGSGKGTGELFF

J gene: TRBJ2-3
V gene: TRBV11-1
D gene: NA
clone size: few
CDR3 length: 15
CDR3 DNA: TGTGCCAGCAGCACCCATGTGGGCCGAGGAGATACGCAGTATTTT
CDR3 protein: CASSTHVGRGDTQYF

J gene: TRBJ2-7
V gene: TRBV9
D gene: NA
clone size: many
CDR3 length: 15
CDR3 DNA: TGTGCCAGCAGCCCCAGAGGGGGTGGGACCTACGAGCAGTACTTC
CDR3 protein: CASSPRGGGTYEQYF

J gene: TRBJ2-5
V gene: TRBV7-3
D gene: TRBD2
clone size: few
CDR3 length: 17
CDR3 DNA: TGTGCCAGCAGCCCCGGGACTAGCGGGAGAGTTGGAGAGACCCAGTACTTC
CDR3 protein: CASSPGTSGRVGETQYF

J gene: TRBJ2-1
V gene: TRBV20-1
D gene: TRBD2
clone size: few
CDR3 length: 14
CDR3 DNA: TGCAGTGCTCCGTCGGAGAGCGGGAGGTTCCCGCAGTTCTTC
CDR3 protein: CSAPSESGRFPQFF

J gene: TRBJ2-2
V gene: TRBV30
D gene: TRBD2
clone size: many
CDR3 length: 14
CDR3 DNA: TGTGCCTGGAGGCCGGGACTAGTCCCCGGGGAGCTGTTTTTT
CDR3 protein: CAWRPGLVPGELFF